This TCR beta chain was profiled in a study of CD8+ T cells in alopecia areata. Study at large: Tofacitinib administration to treated patients was oral, at 5 to 10 mg twice daily. Tofacitinib administration persisted for 6 to 18 months, succeeded by 6 months off drug. Study-level results: Affected lesional scalp, above all in alopecia totalis/universalis, was more clonal than normal scalp.

cDNA serving as the sequencing template came from extracted, reverse transcribed RNA. Clones were sequenced by immunoSEQ multiplex PCR, and TCRdb holds only the in-frame ones, with some missing. The sample lists some 100,000 clones; about three fifths were seen once. Described treatment: oral pan-JAK inhibitor, 5-10 mg twice daily. Lesional scalp tissue (obtained by punch biopsy) and peripheral blood were collected from alopecia areata patients. As for this clone: Its antigen is unidentified.

This TCR came from a human donor with alopecia areata. The sequenced sample was CD8+ T cells sorted from blood, obtained between weeks 55 and 65, from a patient treated with tofacitinib.

This CDR3 reads CACPRGDYGYTF. The CDR3 region has the DNA TGTGCCTGCCCCAGGGGGGACTATGGCTACACCTTC. This chain joins TRBV30 and TRBJ1-2; 7 bases are shared with TRBD1. CDR1 is GTSNPN and CDR2 is SVGIG in the germline V gene (reference sequence). The CDR3 has 12 residues. J was trimmed by 3 bases and V by 6 bases; bases with no gene match: 4.